Each of the 9 T cell receptor beta chains below was sequenced from the same sample in a study of cytomegalovirus exposure and HLA in healthy donors. Amplification used 60 Vbeta primers and 13 Jbeta primers. TCRdb keeps only in-frame clones here, not all; method: immunoSEQ multiplex PCR. The sample holds roughly 190,000 clones, approximately 84% seen once. Sequenced: PBMCs. Every receptor here comes from a female donor in good health and CMV-seronegative.

V gene TRBV2 combines with J gene TRBJ2-7, with 10 bases matching TRBD2. The germline V gene has CDR1 SNHLY and CDR2 FYNNEI. There are 15 residues in the CDR3. After removal of 1 base from V and 3 bases from J, the junction contained 3 bases not matched to a gene. The CDR3 sequence: CASSEGLAGVYEQYF. The CDR3 DNA is TGTGCCAGCAGTGAAGGGCTAGCGGGGGTCTACGAGCAGTACTTC.

J is TRBJ2-3 and V is TRBV5-6, with a tentative D call TRBD1 (6 bases). V lost 5 bases and J 5 bases, leaving 12 bases between the germline ends. The germline gives CDR1 SGHDT, CDR2 YYEEEE. CDR3 length: 13 amino acids. Here the CDR3 DNA reads TGTGCCAGCAGTTGGGACATGAGAGATACGCAGTATTTT. As protein: CASSWDMRDTQYF.

J is TRBJ2-7 and V is TRBV10-3; possible D gene TRBD1, 5 bases. Germline V gives CDR1 ENHRY, CDR2 SYGVKD. Trimming took off 4 bases at V and 7 bases at J, with 14 bases between the two ends. The CDR3 has 13 residues. The CDR3 region is CAISGTREDEQYF. The CDR3 DNA sequence: TGTGCCATCAGTGGGACCAGGGAAGATGAGCAGTACTTC.

The chain uses TRBV7-8 and TRBJ1-1; D is possibly TRBD1 (5 bases). Looked up from germline, CDR1 is SGHVS and CDR2 is FQNEAQ. The V gene lost 4 bases and the J gene lost 0 bases, with 15 bases spanning the gap. The CDR3 totals 16 residues. The CDR3: CASSSRTSRLNTEAFF. DNA of the CDR3: TGTGCCAGCAGCTCTCGGACATCCCGATTGAACACTGAAGCTTTCTTT. Full variable domain (remainder filled in from reference TRBV7-8 and TRBJ1-1): GAGVSQSPRYKVAKRGQDVALRCDPISGHVSLFWYQQALGQGPEFLTYFQNEAQLDKSGLPSDRFFAERPEGSVSTLKIQRTQQEDSAVYLCASSSRTSRLNTEAFFGQGTRLTVV.

This sequence joins TRBV6-1 and TRBJ1-2; D ambiguous. Between the trimmed V and J ends, which lost 7 bases and 1 base, there was a span of 10 bases. CDR3 length equals 13 residues. Per germline, CDR1 MNHNS and CDR2 SASEGT. CDR3 nucleotides: TGTGCCAGCACCGACACCTTTAACTATGGCTACACCTTC. The encoded protein is CASTDTFNYGYTF.

This clone has a single count. Germline and junction disagree at one end, which may indicate a read error. The chain has TRBV7-7 and TRBJ2-5, with a tentative D call TRBD2 (6 bases). CDR1 is SSHAT and CDR2 is FNYEAQ in the germline V gene (reference sequence). The CDR3 runs to 15 residues. CDR3 DNA: TGTGCTAGCAGCTACGTGGAGGGCCCCGAAGAGACCCAGTACTTC. The encoded protein is CASSYVEGPEETQYF.

The V and J genes are TRBV18 and TRBJ1-1; TRBD1 might be the D (5 bases). In germline, CDR1 is KGHSH, CDR2 LQKENI. The CDR3 runs 16 residues. The ends were cut back, 3 bases at V and 0 bases at J, with 14 bases in the middle. The chain's CDR3 is CASSPLSQGLNTEAFF. DNA of the CDR3: TGTGCCAGCTCACCCCTCAGCCAGGGCCTGAACACTGAAGCTTTCTTT.

The chain is built from TRBV28 and TRBJ1-1, with no clear D. Germline CDR1 is MDHEN and CDR2 is SYDVKM. This CDR3 is built from 13 residues. Trimming pared 4 bases from V and 5 bases from J, leaving 11 bases between. Here the CDR3 DNA reads TGTGCCAGCAGTTCCCCGATGGAGACTGAAGCTTTCTTT. This translates into CASSSPMETEAFF.

A remark on this clone: The junction differs from germline at one of its ends, possibly a read error. The rearrangement uses TRBV29-1 and TRBJ1-1; 8 nucleotides match TRBD1. The V gene's germline CDR1 is SQVTM and CDR2 ANQGSEA. The CDR3 loop spans 11 amino acids. CDR3 protein: CSVERTGRGIF. The CDR3 nucleotides are TGCAGCGTTGAAAGGACAGGGAGAGGGATCTTT.